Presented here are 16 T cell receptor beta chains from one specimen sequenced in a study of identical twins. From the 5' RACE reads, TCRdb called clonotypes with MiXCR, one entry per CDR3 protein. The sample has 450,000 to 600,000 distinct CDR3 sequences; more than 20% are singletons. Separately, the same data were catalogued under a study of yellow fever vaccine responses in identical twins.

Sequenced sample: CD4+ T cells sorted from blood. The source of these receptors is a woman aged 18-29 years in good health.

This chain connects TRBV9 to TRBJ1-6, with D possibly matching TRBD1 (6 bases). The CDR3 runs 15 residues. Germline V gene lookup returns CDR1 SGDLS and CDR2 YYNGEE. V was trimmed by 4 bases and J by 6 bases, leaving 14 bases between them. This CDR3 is CASSLTGSGNSPLHF. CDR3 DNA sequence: TGTGCCAGCAGCCTAACAGGGTCGGGTAATTCACCCCTCCACTTT.

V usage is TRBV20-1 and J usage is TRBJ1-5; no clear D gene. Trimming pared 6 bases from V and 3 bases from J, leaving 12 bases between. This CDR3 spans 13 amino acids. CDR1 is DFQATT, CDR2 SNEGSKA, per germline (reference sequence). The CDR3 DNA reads TGCAGTGCCTCCCCGGGAAACAATCAGCCCCAGCATTTT. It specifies CSASPGNNQPQHF.

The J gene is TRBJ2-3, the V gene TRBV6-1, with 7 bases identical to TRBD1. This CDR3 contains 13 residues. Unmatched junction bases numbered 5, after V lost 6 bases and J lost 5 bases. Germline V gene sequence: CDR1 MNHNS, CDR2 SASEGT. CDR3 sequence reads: CASRKGAGDTQYF. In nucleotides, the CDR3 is TGTGCCAGCAGGAAGGGGGCCGGAGATACGCAGTATTTT.

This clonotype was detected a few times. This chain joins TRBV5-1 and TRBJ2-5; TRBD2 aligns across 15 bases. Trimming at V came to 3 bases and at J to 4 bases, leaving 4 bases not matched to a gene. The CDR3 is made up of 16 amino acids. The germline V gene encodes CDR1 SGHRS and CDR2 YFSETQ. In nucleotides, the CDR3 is TGCGCCAGCAGCTCGTGGACTAGCGGGAGGGGAGAGACCCAGTACTTC. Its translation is CASSSWTSGRGETQYF. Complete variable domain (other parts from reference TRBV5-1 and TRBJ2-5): KAGVTQTPRYLIKTRGQQVTLSCSPISGHRSVSWYQQTPGQGLQFLFEYFSETQRNKGNFPGRFSGRQFSNSRSEMNVSTLELGDSALYLCASSSWTSGRGETQYFGPGTRLLVL.

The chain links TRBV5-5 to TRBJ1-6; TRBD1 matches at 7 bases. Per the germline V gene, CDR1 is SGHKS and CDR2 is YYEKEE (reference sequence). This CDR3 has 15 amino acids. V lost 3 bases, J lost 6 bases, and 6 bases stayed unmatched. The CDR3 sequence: CASSSIGQANSPLHF. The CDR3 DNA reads TGTGCCAGCAGCTCTATCGGACAGGCTAATTCACCCCTCCACTTT.

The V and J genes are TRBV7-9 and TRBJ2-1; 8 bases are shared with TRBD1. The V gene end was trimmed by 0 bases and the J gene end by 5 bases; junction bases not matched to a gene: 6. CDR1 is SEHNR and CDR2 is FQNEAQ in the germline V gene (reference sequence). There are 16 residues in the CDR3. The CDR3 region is CASSLANRGIHNEQFF. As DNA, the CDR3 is TGTGCCAGCAGCTTAGCGAACAGGGGGATCCACAATGAGCAGTTCTTC.

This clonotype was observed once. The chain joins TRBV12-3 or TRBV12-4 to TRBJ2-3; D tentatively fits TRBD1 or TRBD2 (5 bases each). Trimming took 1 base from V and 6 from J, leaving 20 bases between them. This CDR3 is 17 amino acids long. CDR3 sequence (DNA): TGTGCCAGCAGTTTAGGTAGGGGACCGGGTGCGTTTGATACGCAGTATTTT. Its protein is CASSLGRGPGAFDTQYF.

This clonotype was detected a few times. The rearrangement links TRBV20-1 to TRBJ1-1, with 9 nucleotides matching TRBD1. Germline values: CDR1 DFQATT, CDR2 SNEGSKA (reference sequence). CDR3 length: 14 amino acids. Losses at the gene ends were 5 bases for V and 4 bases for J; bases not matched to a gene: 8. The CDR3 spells CSARPGQGFTEAFF. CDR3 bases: TGCAGTGCTCGACCGGGACAGGGTTTCACTGAAGCTTTCTTT.

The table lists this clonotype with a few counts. Here the CDR3 reads CASRQSFRDGPEPGANVLTF. DNA for the CDR3: TGTGCCAGCAGACAAAGTTTCCGGGACGGCCCCGAACCTGGGGCCAACGTCCTGACTTTC. This sequence joins TRBV11-1 and TRBJ2-6; D may match TRBD1 or TRBD2 (5 bases each). This CDR3 region has 20 residues. Germline V CDR1 and CDR2: SGHAT, FQDESV (reference sequence). V was trimmed by 6 bases and J by 2 bases, leaving 26 bases between them.

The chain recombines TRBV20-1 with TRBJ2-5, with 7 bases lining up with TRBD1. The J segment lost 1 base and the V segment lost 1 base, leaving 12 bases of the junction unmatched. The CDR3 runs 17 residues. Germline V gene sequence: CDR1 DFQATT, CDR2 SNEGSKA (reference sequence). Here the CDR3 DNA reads TGCAGTGCTAGAGCAAGGACAGGCCGCACACCCCAAGAGACCCAGTACTTC. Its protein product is CSARARTGRTPQETQYF.

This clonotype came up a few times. The CDR3 loop reads CASSSPVWGLSGTEQFF. The CDR3 DNA follows: TGTGCCAGCAGTTCCCCGGTGTGGGGACTAAGCGGTACTGAGCAGTTCTTC. J is TRBJ2-1 and V is TRBV6-5, with TRBD2 matching 7 bases. V was clipped by 4 bases and J by 9 bases; unmatched bases: 18. Germline-derived CDR1 and CDR2 are MNHEY and SVGAGI. This CDR3 has 17 amino acids.

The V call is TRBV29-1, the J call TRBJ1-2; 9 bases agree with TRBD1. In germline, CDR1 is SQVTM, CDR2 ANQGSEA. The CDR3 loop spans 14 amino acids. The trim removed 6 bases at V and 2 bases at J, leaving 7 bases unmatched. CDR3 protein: CSVRPGQGNYGYTF. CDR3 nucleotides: TGCAGCGTCCGGCCCGGACAGGGGAACTATGGCTACACCTTC. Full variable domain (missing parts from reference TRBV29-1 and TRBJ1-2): SAVISQKPSRDICQRGTSLTIQCQVDSQVTMMFWYRQQPGQSLTLIATANQGSEATYESGFVIDKFPISRPNLTFSTLTVSNMSPEDSSIYLCSVRPGQGNYGYTFGSGTRLTVV.

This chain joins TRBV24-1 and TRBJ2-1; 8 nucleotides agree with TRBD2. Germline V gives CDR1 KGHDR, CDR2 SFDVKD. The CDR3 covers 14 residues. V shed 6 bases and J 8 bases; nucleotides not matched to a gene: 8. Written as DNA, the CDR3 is TGTGCCACCAGTTTACGAGGGACTAGTTATGAGCAGTTCTTC. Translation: CATSLRGTSYEQFF.

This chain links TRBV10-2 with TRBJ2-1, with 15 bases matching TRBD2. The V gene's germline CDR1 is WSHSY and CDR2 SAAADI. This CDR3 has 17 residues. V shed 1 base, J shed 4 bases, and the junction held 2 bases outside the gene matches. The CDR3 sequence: CASSEWGLAGGYNEQFF. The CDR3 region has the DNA TGCGCCAGCAGTGAGTGGGGACTAGCGGGGGGTTACAATGAGCAGTTCTTC.

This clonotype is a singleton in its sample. The CDR3 spells CASSQQPPNYGYTF. The CDR3 nucleotides are TGCGCCAGCAGCCAGCAACCCCCTAACTATGGCTACACCTTC. V gene TRBV4-1 combines with J gene TRBJ1-2; no definite D call. V was cut by 3 bases and J by 0 bases, with 8 bases left in between. The V gene's germline CDR1 is MGHRA and CDR2 YSYEKL. This CDR3 contains 14 residues.

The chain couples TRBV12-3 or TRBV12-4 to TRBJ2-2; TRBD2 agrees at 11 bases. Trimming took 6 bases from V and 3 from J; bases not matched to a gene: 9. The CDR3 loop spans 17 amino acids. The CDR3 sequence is CASSDLGLAEYTGELFF. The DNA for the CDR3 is TGTGCCAGCAGCGACTTGGGACTAGCGGAGTACACCGGGGAGCTGTTTTTT.